The 21 T cell receptor beta chains below all came from one sample that was sequenced in a study of shared clonotypes between healthy human individuals. Profiling relied on immunoSEQ multiplex PCR, and the TCRdb table lists in-frame clones only, not all of them. The repertoire holds about 2 million clones, with over 85% as singletons. The sample consisted of naive CD4+ T cells sorted from blood. Stated subset: CD45RA+ positively selected. All receptors come from a man younger than 30 in good health.

V gene TRBV7-8 combines with J gene TRBJ2-1; TRBD2 matches at 10 bases. The CDR3 spans 19 residues. Unmatched junction bases numbered 19, after V lost 7 bases and J lost 4 bases. CDR1 and CDR2 (germline): SGHVS, FQNEAQ. CDR3 amino acids: CASTPPGLASGSTYNEQFF. CDR3 nucleotide sequence: TGTGCCAGCACCCCTCCGGGGTTGGCTAGCGGGAGTACTTACAATGAGCAGTTCTTC.

This chain joins TRBV30 and TRBJ2-7, with D unresolved. Trimming pared 5 bases from V and 4 bases from J, leaving 9 bases between. The V gene's germline CDR1 is GTSNPN and CDR2 SVGIG (reference sequence). The CDR3 has 11 amino acids. CDR3 in amino acids: CAWGVLYEQYF. The CDR3 DNA reads as TGTGCCTGGGGGGTCTTATACGAGCAGTACTTC.

Note on this clone: This sample also contains other DNA sequences that code for the same CDR3. This rearrangement joins TRBV5-1 to TRBJ2-2; D perhaps matches TRBD1 (6 bases). Per germline, CDR1 SGHRS and CDR2 YFSETQ. V lost 5 bases to trimming and J lost 2 bases, with 10 bases between them. CDR3 length: 14 amino acids. This CDR3 reads CASSGTTNTGELFF. CDR3 sequence (DNA): TGCGCCAGCAGTGGGACAACTAACACCGGGGAGCTGTTTTTT.

The chain has TRBV6-5 and TRBJ2-7, with TRBD2 matching over 8 bases. The CDR3 is made up of 14 amino acids. J lost 5 bases, V lost 6 bases, and 9 bases had no gene match. Germline assignment: CDR1 MNHEY and CDR2 SVGAGI. CDR3 coding DNA: TGTGCCAGCAGCCCGAGCGGGAGTATCGACGAGCAGTACTTC. This codes for CASSPSGSIDEQYF.

Turning to this clone: Other DNA sequences in the sample encode the same CDR3. The J gene is TRBJ1-1, the V gene TRBV28; no reliable D call. V gave up 6 bases and J gave up 2 bases, with 4 bases separating them. The germline V gene encodes CDR1 MDHEN and CDR2 SYDVKM. The CDR3 is made up of 11 amino acids. The CDR3 protein is CASSSNTEAFF. The CDR3 nucleotides read TGTGCCAGCAGCTCCAACACTGAAGCTTTCTTT. The whole variable domain, filled in from reference TRBV28 and TRBJ1-1, reads DVKVTQSSRYLVKRTGEKVFLECVQDMDHENMFWYRQDPGLGLRLIYFSYDVKMKEKGDIPEGYSVSREKKERFSLILESASTNQTSMYLCASSSNTEAFFGQGTRLTVV.

This clone showed up just once. The chain links TRBV7-3 to TRBJ2-3; 9 bases are shared with TRBD2. The length of the CDR3 is 14 residues. Germline V gives CDR1 SGHTA, CDR2 FQGTGA. J gave up 6 bases and V 5 bases, and 6 bases lay outside the gene matches. In DNA form, the CDR3 reads TGTGCCAGCAGCACGGGACTAGCACTGGATACGCAGTATTTT. Translating it yields CASSTGLALDTQYF.

This clone has more than one count but fewer than ten. V usage is TRBV19 and J usage is TRBJ2-7; no clear D gene. The CDR3 covers 13 residues. Per the germline V gene, CDR1 is LNHDA and CDR2 is SQIVND (reference sequence). V lost 5 bases and J lost 2, with 10 bases in between. DNA of the CDR3: TGTGCCAGTAGTCCCCGGCCACCCTACGAGCAGTACTTC. Residues: CASSPRPPYEQYF.

The rearrangement links TRBV6-1 to TRBJ1-1; the D is unclear. Germline V gene lookup returns CDR1 MNHNS and CDR2 SASEGT. CDR3 length: 12 residues. Deletions cut 2 bases from V and 7 bases from J, with 8 bases between. The CDR3: CASSELDLEAFF. Written as DNA, the CDR3 is TGTGCCAGCAGTGAACTGGATCTTGAAGCTTTCTTT.

This chain connects TRBV10-1 to TRBJ2-7; 7 nucleotides line up with TRBD1. CDR1 and CDR2 from the germline V gene are WNHNN and SYGVQD (reference sequence). The CDR3 totals 13 residues. V lost 8 bases and J lost 0; bases outside the gene matches: 4. The CDR3 region is CASQGQNSYEQYF. DNA of the CDR3: TGCGCCAGCCAGGGACAGAACTCCTACGAGCAGTACTTC.

The V and J genes are TRBV2 and TRBJ2-7; D not resolved. This CDR3 spans 10 amino acids. CDR1 and CDR2 (germline): SNHLY, FYNNEI. The V end was cut by 10 bases, the J end by 1 base, with 5 bases between. The CDR3 DNA sequence: TGTGCCACATCTTCCTACGAGCAGTACTTC. It yields the protein CATSSYEQYF.

This clone was seen a few times. The sample has other DNA sequences that encode this CDR3 too. The rearrangement uses TRBV5-1 and TRBJ1-2; no clear D. This CDR3 contains 14 residues. The germline V gene has CDR1 SGHRS and CDR2 YFSETQ. The germline V and J ends were trimmed by 0 bases and 4 bases, with 10 bases remaining between them. CDR3 protein: CASSLAGEGYGYTF. The CDR3 DNA follows: TGCGCCAGCAGCTTGGCCGGGGAAGGCTATGGCTACACCTTC. The whole variable domain, remainder taken from reference TRBV5-1 and TRBJ1-2, is KAGVTQTPRYLIKTRGQQVTLSCSPISGHRSVSWYQQTPGQGLQFLFEYFSETQRNKGNFPGRFSGRQFSNSRSEMNVSTLELGDSALYLCASSLAGEGYGYTFGSGTRLTVV.

V and J are TRBV6-5 and TRBJ2-3, with D possibly matching TRBD1 (5 bases). The CDR3 consists of 15 residues. The ends were cut back, 4 bases at V and 0 bases at J, with 11 bases in the middle. The germline V gene has CDR1 MNHEY and CDR2 SVGAGI. The CDR3 sequence is CASSSPTVSTDTQYF. The CDR3, as DNA: TGTGCCAGCAGTTCCCCGACAGTTAGCACAGATACGCAGTATTTT.

The rearrangement uses TRBV2 and TRBJ2-5; 10 nucleotides agree with TRBD2. Germline V CDR1 and CDR2: SNHLY, FYNNEI. The CDR3 is made up of 14 amino acids. V shed 5 bases, J shed 8 bases, and the junction held 8 bases outside the gene matches. CDR3 in DNA: TGTGCCAGCAGTCTGGGCCTAGCGGGAGTAACCCAGTACTTC. Translation gives CASSLGLAGVTQYF. Looking up the rest from reference TRBV2 and TRBJ2-5 gives the full variable domain: EPEVTQTPSHQVTQMGQEVILRCVPISNHLYFYWYRQILGQKVEFLVSFYNNEISEKSEIFDDQFSVERPDGSNFTLKIRSTKLEDSAMYFCASSLGLAGVTQYFGPGTRLLVL.

The chain has TRBV30 and TRBJ2-5; a possible D gene is TRBD2 (7 bases). Germline V gene lookup returns CDR1 GTSNPN and CDR2 SVGIG (reference sequence). V gave up 1 base and J gave up 2 bases, with 11 bases separating them. The CDR3 runs 14 residues. CDR3 DNA sequence: TGTGCCTGGAGTGGCGGGGGCAAACAAGAGACCCAGTACTTC. This codes for CAWSGGGKQETQYF.

This chain connects TRBV27 to TRBJ1-6; D remains unclear. Deletions cut 5 bases from V and 13 bases from J, with 24 bases between. The CDR3 runs to 16 residues. Germline V gene data show CDR1 as MNHEY and CDR2 as SMNVEV (reference sequence). CDR3 amino acids: CASSTSGRKAQFPLHF. CDR3 DNA sequence: TGTGCCAGCAGTACATCAGGTAGAAAAGCTCAATTCCCCCTCCACTTT.

This chain joins TRBV6-1 and TRBJ1-3; TRBD1 is a possible D gene (6 bases). V was shortened by 10 bases and J by 2 bases, with 9 bases between the two germline ends. The CDR3 runs to 12 residues. The germline gives CDR1 MNHNS, CDR2 SASEGT. Here the CDR3 DNA reads TGTGCCACCACAGGGCCTGGAAACACCATATATTTT. The encoded protein is CATTGPGNTIYF.

CDR3 bases: TGTGCCAGCTCACCGGGGGGGCCGTATACCTACAATGAGCAGTTCTTC. Translation gives CASSPGGPYTYNEQFF. The genes are TRBV18 and TRBJ2-1; D may be TRBD2 (7 bases). V lost 3 bases and J 2 bases, leaving 14 bases between the germline ends. Germline V gives CDR1 KGHSH, CDR2 LQKENI. CDR3 size: 16 residues.

This chain connects TRBV4-1 to TRBJ2-1; D possibly corresponds to TRBD1 (5 bases). V dropped 4 bases and J dropped 8 bases, with 12 bases sitting between them. Germline CDR1 reads MGHRA; CDR2 reads YSYEKL. The CDR3 is 13 residues long. CDR3 nucleotide sequence: TGCGCCAGCAGCCCTACGGGCAGGGATGAGCAGTTCTTC. Amino acids: CASSPTGRDEQFF.

The chain carries TRBV6-5 and TRBJ1-4; possible D gene TRBD1, 5 bases. Germline assignment: CDR1 MNHEY and CDR2 SVGAGI. Trimming removed 5 bases at V and 10 bases at J, with 17 bases between. The CDR3 contains 14 residues. The CDR3, as DNA: TGTGCCAGCAGTCCCGAACGGGGGGTCGGAAAACTGTTTTTT. As protein: CASSPERGVGKLFF.

The chain carries TRBV19 and TRBJ2-7, with D possibly matching TRBD2 (5 bases). Deletions cut 3 bases from V and 3 bases from J, with 12 bases between. The CDR3 runs to 14 residues. Germline CDR1 LNHDA, CDR2 SQIVND (reference sequence). The chain's CDR3 is CASSIGLDIYEQYF. The CDR3, as DNA: TGTGCCAGTAGTATCGGACTGGATATCTACGAGCAGTACTTC.

The chain joins TRBV7-8 to TRBJ2-2, with 8 bases lining up with TRBD1. CDR3 length: 16 residues. V shed 4 bases, J shed 7 bases, and the junction held 11 bases outside the gene matches. Germline CDR1 and CDR2: SGHVS and FQNEAQ. The CDR3 spells CASSSGLGQVHGELFF. CDR3 nucleotides: TGTGCCAGCAGCTCGGGCCTGGGACAGGTCCACGGGGAGCTGTTTTTT.